This TCR beta chain was retrieved from a study of blood T cells in healthy people across ages. Collection of 8.5 to 10 milliliters of peripheral blood was performed for each donor. Then a second PCR, running about 6 to 12 cycles, was carried out with a sample-barcoded 5' primer and a J-beta primer mix. TCRdb passed the 5' RACE reads through MiXCR, listing each CDR3 protein once. The sample includes over 750,000 distinct CDR3 sequences, around 25% of them seen just once. This sample was also put to use in a study of T cells of mothers and their children.

Sequenced sample: blood. The clonotype originates from a boy aged 5-17 years in good health.

The CDR3 nucleotides are TGTGCCAGCAGCGAGATAGCGGGGGGCGGTGATGGCACAGATACGCAGTATTTT. Translation: CASSEIAGGGDGTDTQYF. The chain employs TRBV9 and TRBJ2-3, with 10 bases aligning to TRBD2. The CDR3 is made up of 18 amino acids. Germline CDR1 reads SGDLS; CDR2 reads YYNGEE. V lost 3 bases and J lost 1; bases outside the gene matches: 11.